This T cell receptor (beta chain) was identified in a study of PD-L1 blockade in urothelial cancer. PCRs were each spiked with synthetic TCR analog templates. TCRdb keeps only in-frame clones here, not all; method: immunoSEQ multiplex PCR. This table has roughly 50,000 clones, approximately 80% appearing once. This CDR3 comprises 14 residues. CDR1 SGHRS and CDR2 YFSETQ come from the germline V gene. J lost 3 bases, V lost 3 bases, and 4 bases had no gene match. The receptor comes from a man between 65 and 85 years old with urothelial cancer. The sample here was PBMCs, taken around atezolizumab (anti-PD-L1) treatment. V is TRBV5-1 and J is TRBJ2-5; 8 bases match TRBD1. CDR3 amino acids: CASSSQTGEETQYF. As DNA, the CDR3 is TGCGCCAGCAGCTCACAGACAGGGGAAGAGACCCAGTACTTC.